This T cell receptor (beta chain) stems from a study of cytomegalovirus exposure and HLA in healthy donors. Germline loops: CDR1 SGHDN, CDR2 FVKESK. V was pared by 0 bases and J by 7 bases, with 18 bases between. CDR3 length: 17 residues. This clone was seen a handful of times. 13 Jbeta primers and 60 Vbeta primers were used for the PCR. The repertoire was sequenced with immunoSEQ multiplex PCR; TCRdb's copy has only in-frame clones and lacks some. The repertoire has tens of thousands of clones, 80% of them found once; the top ten carry less than 7%. The sequence was collected from a male donor in good health and CMV-seronegative. The sequenced sample consisted of PBMCs. The chain is built from TRBV14 and TRBJ1-4; a possible D gene is TRBD1 (6 bases). The CDR3 is CASSQEWLQGQGEKLFF. CDR3 nucleotides: TGTGCCAGCAGCCAAGAGTGGCTGCAGGGGCAAGGTGAAAAACTGTTTTTT.